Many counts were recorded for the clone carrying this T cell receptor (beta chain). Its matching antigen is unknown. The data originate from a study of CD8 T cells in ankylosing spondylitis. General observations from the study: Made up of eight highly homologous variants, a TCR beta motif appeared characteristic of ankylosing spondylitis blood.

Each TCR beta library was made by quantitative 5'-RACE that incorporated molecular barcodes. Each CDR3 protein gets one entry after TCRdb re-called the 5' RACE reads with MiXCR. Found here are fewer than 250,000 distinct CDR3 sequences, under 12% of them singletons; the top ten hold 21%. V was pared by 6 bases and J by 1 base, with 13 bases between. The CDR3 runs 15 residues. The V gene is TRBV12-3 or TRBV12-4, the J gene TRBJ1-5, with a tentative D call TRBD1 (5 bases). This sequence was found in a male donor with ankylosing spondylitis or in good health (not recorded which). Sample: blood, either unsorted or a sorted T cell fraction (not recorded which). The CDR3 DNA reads TGTGCCAGCAGCGGGGGAGGATTAAGCAATCAGCCCCAGCATTTT. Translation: CASSGGGLSNQPQHF.